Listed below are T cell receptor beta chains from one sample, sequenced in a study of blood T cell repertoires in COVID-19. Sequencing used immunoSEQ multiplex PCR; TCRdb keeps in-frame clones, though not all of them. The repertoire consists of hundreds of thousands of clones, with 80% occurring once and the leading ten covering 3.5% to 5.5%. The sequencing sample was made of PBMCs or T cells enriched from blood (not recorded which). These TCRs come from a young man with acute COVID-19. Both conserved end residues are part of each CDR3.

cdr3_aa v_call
CASRATGEASPLHF TRBV6-5
CASIEWDTDNSPLHF TRBV6-5
CASAHPGGGVVGEQYF TRBV12-5
CASSTSIRLAGGLETQYF TRBV7-6
CASSHYRGQFDEQYF TRBV7-9
CASSHLVQPQHF TRBV6-6
CASPVGQNQETQYF TRBV27
CATSREDSHQETQYF TRBV15
CAISRDGISSGNTIYF TRBV10-3
CASTSTSGGRQETQYF TRBV7-6
CASSPQGGGTEAFF TRBV7-3
CASSLRVSTDTQYF TRBV3-1/TRBV3-2
CAISETVNYGYTF TRBV10-3
CASSPGQGNTGELFF TRBV5-1
CASSYSSSPNQPQHF TRBV6-5
CASSYVRGTQYF TRBV6-2/TRBV6-3
CATSGGVGAEAFF TRBV15
CASSRGQDTNYGYTF TRBV5-1
CASSPRQGSFATNEKLFF TRBV18
CASSLHRPTGGFNEQFF TRBV28